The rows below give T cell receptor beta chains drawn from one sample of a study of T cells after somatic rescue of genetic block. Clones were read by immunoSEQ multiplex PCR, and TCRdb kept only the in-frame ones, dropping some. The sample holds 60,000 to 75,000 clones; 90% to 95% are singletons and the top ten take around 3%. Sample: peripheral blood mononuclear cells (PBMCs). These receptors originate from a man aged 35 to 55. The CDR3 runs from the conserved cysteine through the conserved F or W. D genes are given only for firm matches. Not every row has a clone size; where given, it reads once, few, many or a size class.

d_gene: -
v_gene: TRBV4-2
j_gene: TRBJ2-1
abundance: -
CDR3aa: CASSQDNALINEQFF
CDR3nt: TGTGCCAGCAGCCAAGATAACGCCCTCATCAATGAGCAGTTCTTC

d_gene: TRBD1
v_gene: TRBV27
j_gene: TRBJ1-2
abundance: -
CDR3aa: CASSPPPTGGFYGYTF
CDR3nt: TGTGCCAGCAGTCCACCACCTACAGGGGGCTTCTATGGCTACACCTTC

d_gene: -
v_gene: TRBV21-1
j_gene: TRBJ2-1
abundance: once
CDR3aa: CASRKMAYGQVPTYNEQFF
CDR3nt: TGTGCCAGCAGAAAAATGGCCTATGGACAGGTCCCAACCTACAATGAGCAGTTCTTC

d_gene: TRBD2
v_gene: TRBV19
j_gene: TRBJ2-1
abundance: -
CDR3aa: CASNPSGVYNEQFF
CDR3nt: TGTGCCAGTAACCCTAGCGGAGTTTACAATGAGCAGTTCTTC

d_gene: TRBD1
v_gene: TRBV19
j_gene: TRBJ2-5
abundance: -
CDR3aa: CASSAQGQTQETQYF
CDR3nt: TGTGCCAGTAGTGCCCAGGGACAGACGCAAGAGACCCAGTACTTC

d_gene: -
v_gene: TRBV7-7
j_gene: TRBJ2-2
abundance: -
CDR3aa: CASSFGPGELFF
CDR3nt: TGTGCTAGCAGCTTCGGACCCGGGGAGCTGTTTTTT

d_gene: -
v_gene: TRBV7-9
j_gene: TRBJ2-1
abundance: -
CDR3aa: CASSFVTNSGYNEQFF
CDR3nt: TGTGCCAGCAGCTTCGTGACTAACTCGGGGTACAATGAGCAGTTCTTC

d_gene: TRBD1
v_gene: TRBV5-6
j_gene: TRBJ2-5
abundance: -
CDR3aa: CASSFGGTGRQETQYF
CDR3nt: TGTGCCAGCAGCTTTGGGGGGACAGGGAGGCAAGAGACCCAGTACTTC

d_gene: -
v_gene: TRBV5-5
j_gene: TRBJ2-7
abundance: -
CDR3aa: CASSPTPGDSYEQYF
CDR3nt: TGTGCCAGCAGTCCCACCCCAGGGGACTCCTACGAGCAGTACTTC

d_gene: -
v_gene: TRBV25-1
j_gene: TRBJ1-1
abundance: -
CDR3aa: CASSDAGEYTEAFF
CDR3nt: TGTGCCAGCAGTGATGCAGGGGAGTACACTGAAGCTTTCTTT

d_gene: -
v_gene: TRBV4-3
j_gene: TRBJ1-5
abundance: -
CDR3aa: CASSQVISNQPQHF
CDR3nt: TGCGCCAGCAGCCAAGTAATTAGCAATCAGCCCCAGCATTTT

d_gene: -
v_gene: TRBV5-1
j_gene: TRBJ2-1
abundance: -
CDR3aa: CASSLVVLWDGPHNEQFF
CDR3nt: TGCGCCAGCAGCTTGGTGGTCCTTTGGGACGGGCCCCACAATGAGCAGTTCTTC

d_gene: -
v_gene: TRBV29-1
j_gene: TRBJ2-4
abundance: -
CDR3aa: CSVEDRSKNIQYF
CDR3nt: TGCAGCGTTGAAGATAGGTCAAAAAACATTCAGTACTTC

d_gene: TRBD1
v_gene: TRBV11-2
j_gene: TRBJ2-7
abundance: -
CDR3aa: CASSPTGEKYEQYF
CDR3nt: TGTGCCAGCAGCCCGACAGGGGAGAAATACGAGCAGTACTTC

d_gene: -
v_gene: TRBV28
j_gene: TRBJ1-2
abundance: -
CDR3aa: CASSFGSSNYGYTF
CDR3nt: TGTGCCAGCAGTTTCGGCAGCTCTAACTATGGCTACACCTTC

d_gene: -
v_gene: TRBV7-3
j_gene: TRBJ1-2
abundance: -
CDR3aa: CASSLFPGLKSGYTF
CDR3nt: TGTGCCAGCAGCTTATTTCCAGGGTTGAAGAGTGGCTACACCTTC

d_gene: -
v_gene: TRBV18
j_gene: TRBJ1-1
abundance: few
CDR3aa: CASSPNRNEAFF
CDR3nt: TGTGCCAGCTCACCGAATCGGAATGAAGCTTTCTTT

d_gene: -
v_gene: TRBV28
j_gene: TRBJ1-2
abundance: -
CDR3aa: CASSAWLRGFNYGYTF
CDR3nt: TGTGCCAGCAGTGCCTGGTTGAGGGGGTTTAACTATGGCTACACCTTC

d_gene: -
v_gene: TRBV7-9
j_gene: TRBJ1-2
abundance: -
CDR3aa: CASSLSTGRTGYTF
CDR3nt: TGTGCCAGCAGCTTAAGTACGGGACGGACAGGCTACACCTTC

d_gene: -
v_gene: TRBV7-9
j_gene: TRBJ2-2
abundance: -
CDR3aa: CASSLGGYTGELFF
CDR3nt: TGTGCCAGCAGCTTGGGGGGATATACCGGGGAGCTGTTTTTT

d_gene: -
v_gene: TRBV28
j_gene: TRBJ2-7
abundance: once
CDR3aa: CASRSGRDEQYF
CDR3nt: TGTGCCAGCCGCTCTGGCAGGGACGAGCAGTACTTC

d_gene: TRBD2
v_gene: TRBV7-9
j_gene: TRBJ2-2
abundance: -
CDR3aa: CASSFPLAGDPTGELFF
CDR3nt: TGTGCCAGCAGCTTCCCCTTAGCGGGGGACCCCACCGGGGAGCTGTTTTTT

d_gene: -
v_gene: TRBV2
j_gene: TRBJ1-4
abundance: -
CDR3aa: CASHRTGPSEKLFF
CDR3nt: TGTGCCAGCCATCGTACGGGACCTTCAGAAAAACTGTTTTTT

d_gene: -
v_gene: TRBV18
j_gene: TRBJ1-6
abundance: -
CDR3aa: CASSPQQSSYNSPLHF
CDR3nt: TGTGCCAGCTCACCACAGCAAAGCTCCTATAATTCACCCCTCCACTTT

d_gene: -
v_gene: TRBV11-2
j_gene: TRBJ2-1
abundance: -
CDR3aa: CASSLDSSRGGQFF
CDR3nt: TGTGCCAGCAGCTTAGATTCTTCCCGGGGCGGGCAGTTCTTC

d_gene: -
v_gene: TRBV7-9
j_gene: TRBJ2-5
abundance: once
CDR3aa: CASSPQPSVGETQYF
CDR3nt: TGTGCCAGCAGCCCCCAACCCTCCGTGGGAGAGACCCAGTACTTC

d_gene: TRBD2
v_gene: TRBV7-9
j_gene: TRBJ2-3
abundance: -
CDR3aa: CASSQDGGGRVYTQYF
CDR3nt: TGTGCCAGCAGCCAAGATGGCGGGGGGCGGGTATATACGCAGTATTTT

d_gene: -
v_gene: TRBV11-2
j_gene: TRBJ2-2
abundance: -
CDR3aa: CASSLGVLAQNTGELFF
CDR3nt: TGTGCCAGCAGCCTCGGCGTCCTAGCGCAGAACACCGGGGAGCTGTTTTTT

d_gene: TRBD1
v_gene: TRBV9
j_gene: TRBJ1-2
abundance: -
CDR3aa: CASSVGDRGGSGRYGYTF
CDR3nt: TGTGCCAGCAGCGTAGGGGACAGGGGCGGAAGTGGCCGCTATGGCTACACCTTC

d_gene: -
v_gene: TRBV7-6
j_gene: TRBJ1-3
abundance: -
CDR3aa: CASSLEAGGRSLGGNTIYF
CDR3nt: TGTGCCAGCAGCTTAGAGGCAGGCGGCAGGTCGCTTGGTGGAAACACCATATATTTT

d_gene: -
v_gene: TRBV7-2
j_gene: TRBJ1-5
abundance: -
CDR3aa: CASSLGRLHQPQHF
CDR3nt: TGTGCCAGCAGCTTAGGGAGGCTGCATCAGCCCCAGCATTTT

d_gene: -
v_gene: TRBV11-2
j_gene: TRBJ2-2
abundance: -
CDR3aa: CASSSGGLSNTGELFF
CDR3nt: TGTGCCAGCAGCTCAGGAGGACTTTCGAACACCGGGGAGCTGTTTTTT

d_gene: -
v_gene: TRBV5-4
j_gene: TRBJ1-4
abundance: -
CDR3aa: CASSPDRYTEKLFF
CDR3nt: TGTGCCAGCAGCCCCGACAGGTACACTGAAAAACTGTTTTTT